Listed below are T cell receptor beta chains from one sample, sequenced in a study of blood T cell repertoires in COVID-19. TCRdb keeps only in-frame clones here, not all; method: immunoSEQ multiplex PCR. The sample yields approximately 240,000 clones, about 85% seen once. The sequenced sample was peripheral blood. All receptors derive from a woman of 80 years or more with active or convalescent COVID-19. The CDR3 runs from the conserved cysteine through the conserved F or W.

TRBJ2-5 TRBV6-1 CASSDGTVDQETQYF
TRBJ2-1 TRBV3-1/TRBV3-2 CASSHSGLEYNEQFF
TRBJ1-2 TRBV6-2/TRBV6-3 CASSSGGTGGAYGYTF
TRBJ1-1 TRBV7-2 CASSLASPGMNTEAFF
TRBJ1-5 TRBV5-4 CASSPLAGQGHQPQHF
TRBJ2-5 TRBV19 CASRLMGGETQYF
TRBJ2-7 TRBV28 CASRAGGIYEQYF
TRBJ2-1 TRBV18 CASSPPTGQGNNEQFF
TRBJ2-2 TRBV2 CASSEVRTGSGELFF
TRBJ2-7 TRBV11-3 CASSVTPGQGHYEQYF
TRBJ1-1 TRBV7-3 CASSTQGGTEAFF
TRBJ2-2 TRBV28 CASSLPRSGGIHTGELFF
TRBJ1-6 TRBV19 CASRGLQGKHNSPLHF
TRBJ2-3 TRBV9 CASRSDTDTQYF
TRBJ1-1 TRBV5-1 CASSSLGGDSTEAFF
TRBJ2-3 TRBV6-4 CASSERGYTDTQYF
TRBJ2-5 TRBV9 CASSVAGSKETQYF
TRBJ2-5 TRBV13 CASSRTAEETQYF
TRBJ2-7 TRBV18 CASSLGQGYEQYF
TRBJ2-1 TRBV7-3 CASSLWPLLLGRRDEQFF
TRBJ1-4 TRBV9 CASSVGGSGRGNEKLFF
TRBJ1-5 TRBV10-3 CAISEGDRNYQPQHF
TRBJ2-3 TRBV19 CASSILAGGLTDTQYF
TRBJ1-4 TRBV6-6 CASSPRRQGTEKLFF
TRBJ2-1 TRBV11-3 CASSEQNEQFF
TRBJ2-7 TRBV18 CASSQQVESYEQYF
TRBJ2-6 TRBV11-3 CASSLDTFGQGRSGANVLTF
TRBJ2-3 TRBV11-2 CASSRRGSGFTDTQYF
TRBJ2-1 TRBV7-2 CASSLMGRQVPSEQFF
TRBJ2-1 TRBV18 CASSLGAGLNEQFF
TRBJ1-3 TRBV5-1 CASSLGTGGNTIYF
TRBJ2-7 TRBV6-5 CASNRDMGPYEQYF
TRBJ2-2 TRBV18 CASSTGTRNTGELFF
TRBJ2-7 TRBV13 CASSSGVEQYF
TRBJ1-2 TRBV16 CASSQYEADYYGYTF
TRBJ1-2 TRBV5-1 CASSAGQGGYGYTF
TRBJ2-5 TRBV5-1 CASSPSGTGGPETQYF
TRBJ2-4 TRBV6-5 CATEPIAKNIQYF